This TCR beta chain was captured by sequencing in a study of technical replicates of blood from several donors. Repertoires were generated with immunoSEQ multiplex PCR, while TCRdb's copy carries only in-frame clones and drops some. The sample includes about 60,000 clones, approximately 86% seen only once; the top ten take roughly 5%. The CDR3 extends over 13 amino acids. In germline, CDR1 is SGHTA, CDR2 FQGTGA. V lost 2 bases and J lost 10, with 14 bases in between. Sequencing was carried out using PBMCs. The clonotype originates from a human donor in good health. Some clones in this sample may be carry-over from other donors' samples. The chain combines TRBV7-3 with TRBJ1-1; D remains ambiguous. The CDR3 loop is CASSLYGRDGAFF. The CDR3 DNA follows: TGTGCCAGCAGCTTATATGGGCGAGATGGAGCTTTCTTT.